A selection of T cell receptor beta chains follows, all from one sample in a study of blood T cells in healthy people across ages. TCRdb analysed the 5' RACE reads with MiXCR anew, one entry per CDR3 protein. The table shows roughly 800,000 distinct CDR3 sequences, with 55% to 70% occurring only once. The sequencing input was blood. The receptors were gathered from a man in his thirties or forties in good health. The CDR3 runs from the conserved cysteine through the conserved F or W. Fields, in order: J gene, D gene, clone size, V gene, CDR3 protein, CDR3 DNA. The D gene is left open where the match is weak. Only some rows state a clone size, as once, few, many or a class for expanded clones.

J gene: TRBJ2-5
D gene: .
clone size: .
V gene: TRBV7-2
CDR3 protein: CASSRGWVAETQYF
CDR3 DNA: TGTGCCAGCAGCCGAGGCTGGGTCGCGGAGACCCAGTACTTC

J gene: TRBJ2-1
D gene: TRBD1
clone size: few
V gene: TRBV7-2
CDR3 protein: CASSFGTEFGFF
CDR3 DNA: TGTGCCAGCAGCTTTGGGACAGAGTTTGGGTTCTTC

J gene: TRBJ2-4
D gene: .
clone size: .
V gene: TRBV21-1
CDR3 protein: CASTGLTGCLQYF
CDR3 DNA: TGTGCCAGCACGGGACTAACGGGTTGCCTTCAGTACTTC

J gene: TRBJ2-5
D gene: .
clone size: .
V gene: TRBV5-1
CDR3 protein: CASSPRVGRNEQYF
CDR3 DNA: TGCGCCAGCAGCCCCCGGGTGGGTAGGAATGAGCAGTACTTC

J gene: TRBJ2-3
D gene: .
clone size: few
V gene: TRBV7-3
CDR3 protein: CASSLAGIGDTQYF
CDR3 DNA: TGTGCCAGCAGCTTAGCGGGAATTGGGGATACGCAGTATTTT

J gene: TRBJ2-5
D gene: .
clone size: .
V gene: TRBV29-1
CDR3 protein: CSVESVIMETQYF
CDR3 DNA: TGCAGCGTTGAATCAGTTATCATGGAGACCCAGTACTTC

J gene: TRBJ2-2
D gene: .
clone size: .
V gene: TRBV10-1
CDR3 protein: CASSEWLAGELFF
CDR3 DNA: TGCGCCAGCAGTGAGTGGCTAGCCGGGGAGCTGTTTTTT

J gene: TRBJ1-2
D gene: TRBD1
clone size: .
V gene: TRBV12-3/TRBV12-4
CDR3 protein: CASSLATGGPSYGYTF
CDR3 DNA: TGTGCCAGCAGTTTAGCAACAGGGGGACCTTCCTATGGCTACACCTTC

J gene: TRBJ2-5
D gene: .
clone size: few
V gene: TRBV29-1
CDR3 protein: CSVENGWNPVGETQYF
CDR3 DNA: TGCAGCGTTGAAAATGGGTGGAACCCTGTGGGAGAGACCCAGTACTTC

J gene: TRBJ2-5
D gene: .
clone size: .
V gene: TRBV3-1
CDR3 protein: CACNHPTAAQETQYF
CDR3 DNA: TGTGCCTGCAACCACCCAACGGCCGCGCAAGAGACCCAGTACTTC

J gene: TRBJ2-5
D gene: .
clone size: .
V gene: TRBV7-2
CDR3 protein: CASSLALPKGDPKSQYF
CDR3 DNA: TGTGCCAGCAGCTTAGCACTCCCTAAGGGGGACCCAAAGTCCCAGTACTTC

J gene: TRBJ2-1
D gene: TRBD2
clone size: .
V gene: TRBV2
CDR3 protein: CASTAERGGENEQFF
CDR3 DNA: TGTGCCAGCACCGCCGAGCGGGGGGGCGAAAATGAGCAGTTCTTC

J gene: TRBJ2-3
D gene: TRBD1
clone size: .
V gene: TRBV5-1
CDR3 protein: CASSLEGQSNTDTQYF
CDR3 DNA: TGCGCCAGCAGCTTGGAGGGACAGTCTAACACAGATACGCAGTATTTT

J gene: TRBJ2-7
D gene: .
clone size: .
V gene: TRBV2
CDR3 protein: CASSVNSQTYEQYF
CDR3 DNA: TGTGCCAGCAGTGTAAACAGTCAGACGTACGAGCAGTACTTC

J gene: TRBJ1-2
D gene: TRBD1
clone size: once
V gene: TRBV5-5
CDR3 protein: CASSPEDRATYGYTF
CDR3 DNA: TGTGCCAGCAGCCCAGAGGACAGGGCAACCTATGGCTACACCTTC

J gene: TRBJ1-2
D gene: .
clone size: .
V gene: TRBV12-3/TRBV12-4
CDR3 protein: CASSSGDHGYTF
CDR3 DNA: TGTGCCAGCAGTTCAGGCGACCACGGCTACACCTTC

J gene: TRBJ1-4
D gene: .
clone size: .
V gene: TRBV7-2
CDR3 protein: CASSLPGTNEKLFF
CDR3 DNA: TGTGCCAGCAGCTTACCGGGAACTAATGAAAAACTGTTTTTT

J gene: TRBJ2-5
D gene: .
clone size: few
V gene: TRBV2
CDR3 protein: CASSEAPENRGYF
CDR3 DNA: TGTGCCAGCAGTGAAGCGCCCGAAAACCGAGGGTACTTC

J gene: TRBJ2-2
D gene: .
clone size: few
V gene: TRBV7-2
CDR3 protein: CASSLDPFANTGELFF
CDR3 DNA: TGTGCCAGCAGCTTAGACCCCTTCGCGAACACCGGGGAGCTGTTTTTT

J gene: TRBJ2-7
D gene: TRBD2
clone size: once
V gene: TRBV3-1
CDR3 protein: CASSPREAGAYEQYF
CDR3 DNA: TGTGCCAGCAGCCCGCGGGAAGCGGGGGCCTACGAGCAGTACTTC

J gene: TRBJ1-2
D gene: TRBD1
clone size: few
V gene: TRBV7-2
CDR3 protein: CASSPTGQGALLDGYTF
CDR3 DNA: TGTGCCAGCAGCCCAACCGGACAGGGGGCGTTGTTAGATGGCTACACCTTC

J gene: TRBJ1-5
D gene: .
clone size: .
V gene: TRBV6-1
CDR3 protein: CASNLGCNQPQHF
CDR3 DNA: TGTGCCAGCAACTTGGGGTGCAATCAGCCCCAGCATTTT

J gene: TRBJ1-4
D gene: .
clone size: few
V gene: TRBV7-9
CDR3 protein: CASSARTALDEKLFF
CDR3 DNA: TGTGCCAGCAGCGCCCGGACAGCGTTGGATGAAAAACTGTTTTTT

J gene: TRBJ2-2
D gene: .
clone size: .
V gene: TRBV20-1
CDR3 protein: CSARGTRTGELFF
CDR3 DNA: TGCAGTGCTAGAGGGACTCGAACCGGGGAGCTGTTTTTT

J gene: TRBJ2-5
D gene: .
clone size: few
V gene: TRBV6-5
CDR3 protein: CASRRGPSRLETQYF
CDR3 DNA: TGTGCCAGCCGACGCGGTCCTAGTAGGTTGGAGACCCAGTACTTC

J gene: TRBJ2-4
D gene: TRBD1
clone size: .
V gene: TRBV18
CDR3 protein: CASSPAGTGNIQYF
CDR3 DNA: TGTGCCAGCTCACCAGCAGGGACAGGGAACATTCAGTACTTC

J gene: TRBJ2-7
D gene: .
clone size: .
V gene: TRBV2
CDR3 protein: CASTLSGRGGEQYF
CDR3 DNA: TGTGCCAGCACCCTTAGCGGCCGAGGTGGCGAGCAGTACTTC

J gene: TRBJ1-2
D gene: TRBD1
clone size: few
V gene: TRBV12-3/TRBV12-4
CDR3 protein: CASSSGTGLSYTF
CDR3 DNA: TGTGCCAGCAGCTCCGGGACAGGGCTTAGCTACACCTTC

J gene: TRBJ2-5
D gene: TRBD1
clone size: .
V gene: TRBV6-5
CDR3 protein: CASSPPTGEETQYF
CDR3 DNA: TGTGCCAGCAGCCCTCCGACAGGGGAGGAGACCCAGTACTTC

J gene: TRBJ1-6
D gene: .
clone size: once
V gene: TRBV7-2
CDR3 protein: CASSKGLLNSPLHF
CDR3 DNA: TGTGCCAGCAGCAAGGGGCTGCTTAATTCACCCCTCCACTTT

J gene: TRBJ2-1
D gene: TRBD2
clone size: once
V gene: TRBV9
CDR3 protein: CASSVLAAGEQFF
CDR3 DNA: TGTGCCAGCAGCGTGCTAGCGGCGGGTGAGCAGTTCTTC

J gene: TRBJ2-7
D gene: .
clone size: once
V gene: TRBV7-2
CDR3 protein: CASRKPGSDEQYF
CDR3 DNA: TGTGCCAGCAGGAAACCGGGGAGCGACGAGCAGTACTTC

J gene: TRBJ1-4
D gene: .
clone size: .
V gene: TRBV27
CDR3 protein: CASSFTQATNEKLFF
CDR3 DNA: TGTGCCAGCAGTTTTACACAGGCAACTAATGAAAAACTGTTTTTT

J gene: TRBJ2-3
D gene: TRBD2
clone size: .
V gene: TRBV7-2
CDR3 protein: CASSLGRESGGTTDTQYF
CDR3 DNA: TGTGCCAGCAGCTTAGGCCGAGAGAGCGGGGGGACCACAGATACGCAGTATTTT

J gene: TRBJ2-3
D gene: .
clone size: .
V gene: TRBV9
CDR3 protein: CASSVGTDTQYF
CDR3 DNA: TGTGCCAGCAGCGTAGGCACAGATACGCAGTATTTT

J gene: TRBJ2-3
D gene: .
clone size: once
V gene: TRBV12-3/TRBV12-4
CDR3 protein: CASSLRRGTDTQYF
CDR3 DNA: TGTGCCAGCAGCCTCAGGAGGGGCACAGATACGCAGTATTTT

J gene: TRBJ2-1
D gene: .
clone size: .
V gene: TRBV7-9
CDR3 protein: CASSLAERSSHEQFF
CDR3 DNA: TGTGCCAGCAGCTTAGCGGAAAGATCTTCCCATGAGCAGTTCTTC

J gene: TRBJ1-6
D gene: .
clone size: .
V gene: TRBV12-3/TRBV12-4
CDR3 protein: CASSLDPRALHF
CDR3 DNA: TGTGCCAGCAGTTTAGACCCTAGAGCCCTCCACTTT

J gene: TRBJ1-4
D gene: .
clone size: few
V gene: TRBV20-1
CDR3 protein: CSARDAGSEKLFF
CDR3 DNA: TGCAGTGCTAGAGACGCTGGAAGTGAAAAACTGTTTTTT

J gene: TRBJ2-7
D gene: TRBD2
clone size: .
V gene: TRBV20-1
CDR3 protein: CSAETSGSYEQYF
CDR3 DNA: TGCAGTGCTGAGACTAGCGGTTCCTACGAGCAGTACTTC

J gene: TRBJ2-1
D gene: TRBD1
clone size: .
V gene: TRBV29-1
CDR3 protein: CSVERTGGDEQFF
CDR3 DNA: TGCAGCGTTGAAAGGACAGGGGGCGATGAGCAGTTCTTC

J gene: TRBJ1-2
D gene: .
clone size: .
V gene: TRBV27
CDR3 protein: CASSLRGDTYGYTF
CDR3 DNA: TGTGCCAGCAGTTTACGAGGAGACACCTATGGCTACACCTTC

J gene: TRBJ1-6
D gene: .
clone size: few
V gene: TRBV6-1
CDR3 protein: CASSEANSPLHF
CDR3 DNA: TGTGCCAGCAGTGAAGCGAATTCACCCCTCCACTTT

J gene: TRBJ2-1
D gene: TRBD2
clone size: few
V gene: TRBV4-3
CDR3 protein: CASSQEGLAGEGAYNEQFF
CDR3 DNA: TGCGCCAGCAGCCAAGAGGGACTAGCGGGAGAGGGGGCCTACAATGAGCAGTTCTTC